This TCR beta chain was documented in a study of CD4 T cells in relation to SARS-CoV-2 and coronaviruses. Study overall: Shared crossreactive spike epitopes were mapped to their HLA restriction.

Whole-study results and caveats: Samples before the pandemic and after infection were not matched within any donor. Approximately 65% of donors had memory CD4+ clonotypes crossrecognizing SARS-CoV-2 and common cold coronavirus spike.

For this clone: As yet, its antigen is unknown.

Naive and memory CD4+ T cell DNA was deep-sequenced without culture. Assay used: immunoSEQ multiplex PCR; TCRdb lists only in-frame clones, some missing. There are about 38,000 clones in the sample; 88% occur only once, and roughly 9% lies in the top ten. The sequence derives from an adult with COVID-19. Sequencing was carried out using memory CD4+ T cells from PBMCs.

CDR3 bases: TGTGCCAGCAGTGACCTCACAGATACGCAGTATTTT. Encoded protein: CASSDLTDTQYF. This chain joins TRBV2 and TRBJ2-3; D unclear. Germline assignment: CDR1 SNHLY and CDR2 FYNNEI. Between the trimmed V and J ends, which lost 3 bases and 2 bases, there was a span of 3 bases. The CDR3 consists of 12 residues.